This entry is about one TCR beta chain. Its target is unknown. These data are taken from a study of OX40 agonist ivuxolimab in advanced cancers. Study background: Partial response was recorded in three patients: one hepatocellular carcinoma and two cutaneous melanoma cases. Study results and limitations: Relative to CD4+ cells, CD8+ T cells on average had more expanded clones. Expanded peripheral T-cell antigen specificity went undetermined. Within 6 weeks, CD4+ and CD8+ blood T cells expanded clonally at 0.1 to 3.0 mg/kg.

Clones were read by immunoSEQ multiplex PCR, and TCRdb kept only the in-frame ones, dropping some. The table has roughly 70,000 clones, around four fifths seen once. Looked up from germline, CDR1 is SGHAT and CDR2 is FQNNGV. The length of the CDR3 is 18 residues. V was trimmed by 5 bases and J by 0 bases, leaving 17 bases between them. The chain couples TRBV11-2 to TRBJ1-6; possibly TRBD1 for D (5 bases). The sequence was obtained from an adult with an advanced solid tumor such as melanoma, head and neck, liver or kidney cancer. Sequences were derived from CD4+ or CD8+ T cells sorted from blood, sampled in a trial of the OX40 agonist ivuxolimab. The CDR3 is CASSVVSGRGSYNSPLHF. The CDR3 DNA reads as TGTGCCAGCAGCGTTGTATCTGGGAGGGGCTCCTATAATTCACCCCTCCACTTT.